This TCR beta chain was sequenced for a study of blood T cells in healthy people across ages. Study-level points and caveats: Possibly, changes in expanded clonotypes were confounded because donor CMV status was unknown.

The study drew donors from healthy Caucasian individuals in Russia aged about 6 to 100. The draw of peripheral blood yielded ten milliliters from each donor. In regard to this clonotype: As yet, its antigen is unknown.

Next came a second PCR, run for about 6 to 12 cycles, which used a sample-barcoded 5' primer along with a J-beta primer mix. TCRdb itself ran the 5' RACE reads through MiXCR, one entry per CDR3 protein. The data contain roughly 1,300,000 distinct CDR3 sequences, roughly 60% of them singletons. This CDR3 contains 15 residues. Germline V CDR1 and CDR2: SGHNT, YYREEE (reference sequence). V lost 2 bases to trimming and J lost 8 bases, with 19 bases between them. Sequenced input: blood. The receptor was isolated from a man aged 18 to 29 in good health. The chain uses TRBV5-4 and TRBJ1-2, with D possibly TRBD1 on 5 matching bases. The CDR3 coding sequence is TGTGCCAGCAGCTTCACGAACCCGGGGGGTTTCGGCTACACCTTC. Translated: CASSFTNPGGFGYTF.